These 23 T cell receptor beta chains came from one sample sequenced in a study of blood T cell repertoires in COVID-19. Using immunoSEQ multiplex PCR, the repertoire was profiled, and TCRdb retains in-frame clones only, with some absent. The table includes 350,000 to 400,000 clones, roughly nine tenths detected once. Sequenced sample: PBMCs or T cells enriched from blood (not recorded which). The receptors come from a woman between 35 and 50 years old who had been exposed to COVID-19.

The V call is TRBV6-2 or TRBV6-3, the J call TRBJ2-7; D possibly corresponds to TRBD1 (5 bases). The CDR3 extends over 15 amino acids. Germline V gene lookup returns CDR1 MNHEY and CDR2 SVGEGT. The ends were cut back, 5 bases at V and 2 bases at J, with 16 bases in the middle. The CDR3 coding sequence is TGTGCCAGCAGTCCCCAGGGTTTGTTGACCTACGAGCAGTACTTC. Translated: CASSPQGLLTYEQYF.

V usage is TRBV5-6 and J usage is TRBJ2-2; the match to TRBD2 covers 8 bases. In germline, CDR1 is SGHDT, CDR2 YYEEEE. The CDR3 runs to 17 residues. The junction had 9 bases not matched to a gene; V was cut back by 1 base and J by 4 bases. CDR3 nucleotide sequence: TGTGCCAGCAGCTTGTTGGAACTAGCGGCATTCACCGGGGAGCTGTTTTTT. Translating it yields CASSLLELAAFTGELFF. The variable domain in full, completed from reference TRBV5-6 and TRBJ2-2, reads DAGVTQSPTHLIKTRGQQVTLRCSPKSGHDTVSWYQQALGQGPQFIFQYYEEEERQRGNFPDRFSGHQFPNYSSELNVNALLLGDSALYLCASSLLELAAFTGELFFGEGSRLTVL.

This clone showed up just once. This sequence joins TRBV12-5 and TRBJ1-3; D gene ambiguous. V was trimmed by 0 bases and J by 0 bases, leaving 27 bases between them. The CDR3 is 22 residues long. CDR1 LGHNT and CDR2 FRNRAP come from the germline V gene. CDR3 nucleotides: TGTGCTAGTGGTTTGGTACGAGGGCGGGCTGGAGTTGATCCTTTCTCTGGAAACACCATATATTTT. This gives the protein CASGLVRGRAGVDPFSGNTIYF.

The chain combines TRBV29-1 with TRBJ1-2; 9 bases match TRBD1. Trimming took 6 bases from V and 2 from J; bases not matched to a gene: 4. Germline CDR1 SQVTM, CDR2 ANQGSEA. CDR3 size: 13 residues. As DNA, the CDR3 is TGCAGCGTCGCCGGGACAGGGAACTATGGCTACACCTTC. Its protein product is CSVAGTGNYGYTF.

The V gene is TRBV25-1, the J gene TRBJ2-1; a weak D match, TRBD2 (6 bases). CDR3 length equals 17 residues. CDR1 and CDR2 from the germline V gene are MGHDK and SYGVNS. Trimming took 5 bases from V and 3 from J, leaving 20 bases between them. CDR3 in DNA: TGTGCCAGCAGTCCCGCCTGGAGGGACTCCAGCTACAATGAGCAGTTCTTC. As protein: CASSPAWRDSSYNEQFF.

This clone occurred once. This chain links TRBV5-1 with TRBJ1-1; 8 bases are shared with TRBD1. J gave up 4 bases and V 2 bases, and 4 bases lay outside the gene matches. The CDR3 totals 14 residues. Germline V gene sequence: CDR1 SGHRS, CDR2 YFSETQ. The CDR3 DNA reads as TGCGCCAGCAGCTTCCGGACAGGGAGCACTGAAGCTTTCTTT. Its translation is CASSFRTGSTEAFF.

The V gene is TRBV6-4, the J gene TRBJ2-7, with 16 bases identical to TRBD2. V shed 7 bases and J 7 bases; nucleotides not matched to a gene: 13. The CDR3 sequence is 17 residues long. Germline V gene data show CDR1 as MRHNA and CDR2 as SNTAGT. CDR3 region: CASTPGTSGRGAEEQYF. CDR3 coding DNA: TGTGCCAGCACCCCTGGGACTAGCGGGAGGGGGGCTGAGGAGCAGTACTTC.

The CDR3 loop reads CATSDPGLAGVETQYF. The CDR3 DNA reads TGTGCCACCAGTGACCCCGGACTAGCGGGAGTAGAGACCCAGTACTTC. The chain couples TRBV24-1 to TRBJ2-5; TRBD2 matches 13 bases. The junction had 5 bases not matched to a gene; V was cut back by 4 bases and J by 4 bases. Germline V lookup: CDR1 KGHDR, CDR2 SFDVKD. The CDR3 spans 16 residues.

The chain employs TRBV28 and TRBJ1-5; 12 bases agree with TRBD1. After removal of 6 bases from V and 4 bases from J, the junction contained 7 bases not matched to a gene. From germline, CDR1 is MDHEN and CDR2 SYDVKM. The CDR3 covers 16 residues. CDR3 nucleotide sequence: TGTGCCAGCAGCCCCGGGACAGGGGGCTGGAATCAGCCCCAGCATTTT. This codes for CASSPGTGGWNQPQHF.

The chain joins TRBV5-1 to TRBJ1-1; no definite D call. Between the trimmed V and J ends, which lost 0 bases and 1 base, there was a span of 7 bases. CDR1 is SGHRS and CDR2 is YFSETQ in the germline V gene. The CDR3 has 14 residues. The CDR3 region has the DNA TGCGCCAGCAGCTTGGAGTACAGGAACACTGAAGCTTTCTTT. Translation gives CASSLEYRNTEAFF.

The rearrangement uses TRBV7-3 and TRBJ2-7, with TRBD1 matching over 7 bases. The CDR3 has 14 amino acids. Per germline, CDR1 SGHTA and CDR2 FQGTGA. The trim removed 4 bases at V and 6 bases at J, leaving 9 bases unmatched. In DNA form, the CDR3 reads TGTGCCAGCAGCTCCCGGGACAGTAGGGGCGAGCAGTACTTC. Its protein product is CASSSRDSRGEQYF.

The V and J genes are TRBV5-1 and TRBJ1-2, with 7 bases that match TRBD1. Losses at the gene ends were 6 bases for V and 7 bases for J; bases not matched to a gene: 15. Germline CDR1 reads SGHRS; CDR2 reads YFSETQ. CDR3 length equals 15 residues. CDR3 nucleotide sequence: TGCGCCAGCACCGCGACAGGGCTTGGCACAGCTGGCTACACCTTC. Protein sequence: CASTATGLGTAGYTF.

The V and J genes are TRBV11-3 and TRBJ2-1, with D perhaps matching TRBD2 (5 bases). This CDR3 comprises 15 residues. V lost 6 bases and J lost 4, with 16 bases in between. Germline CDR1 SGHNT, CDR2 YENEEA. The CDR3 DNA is TGTGCCAGCAGGCATCTAGCCAACCAATACAATGAGCAGTTCTTC. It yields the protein CASRHLANQYNEQFF.

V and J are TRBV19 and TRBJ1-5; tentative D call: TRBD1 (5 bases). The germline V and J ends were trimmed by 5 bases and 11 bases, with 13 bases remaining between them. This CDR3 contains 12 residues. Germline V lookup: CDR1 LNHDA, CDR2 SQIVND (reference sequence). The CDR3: CASSANGGAQHF. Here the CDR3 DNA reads TGTGCCAGTAGTGCCAACGGGGGGGCCCAGCATTTT.

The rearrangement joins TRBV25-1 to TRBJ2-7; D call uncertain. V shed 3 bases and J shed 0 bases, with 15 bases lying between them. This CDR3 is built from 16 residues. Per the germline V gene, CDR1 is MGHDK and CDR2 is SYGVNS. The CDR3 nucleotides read TGTGCCAGCAGTGACCGACCGGCGGTGACCTCCTACGAGCAGTACTTC. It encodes CASSDRPAVTSYEQYF.

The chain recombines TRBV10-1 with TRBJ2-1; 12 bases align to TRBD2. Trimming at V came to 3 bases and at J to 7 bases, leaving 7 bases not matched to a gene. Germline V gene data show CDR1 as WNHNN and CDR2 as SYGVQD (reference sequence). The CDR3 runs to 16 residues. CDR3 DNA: TGCGCCAGCAGTGATCCTAGCGGGAGGGGGAGTAATGAGCAGTTCTTC. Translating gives CASSDPSGRGSNEQFF.

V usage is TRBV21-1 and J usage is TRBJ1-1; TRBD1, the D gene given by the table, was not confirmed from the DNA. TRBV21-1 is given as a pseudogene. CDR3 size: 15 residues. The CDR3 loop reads CASSTFTGGHTEAFF. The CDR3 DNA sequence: TGTGCCAGCAGCACCTTTACAGGGGGACACACTGAAGCTTTCTTT.

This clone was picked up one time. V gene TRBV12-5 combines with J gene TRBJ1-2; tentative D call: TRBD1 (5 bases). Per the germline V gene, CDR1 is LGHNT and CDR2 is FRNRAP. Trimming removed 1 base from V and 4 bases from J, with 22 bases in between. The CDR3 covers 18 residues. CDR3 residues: CASGLDQKVGGSGYGYTF. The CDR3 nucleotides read TGTGCTAGTGGTTTGGATCAGAAGGTGGGGGGTTCGGGCTATGGCTACACCTTC.

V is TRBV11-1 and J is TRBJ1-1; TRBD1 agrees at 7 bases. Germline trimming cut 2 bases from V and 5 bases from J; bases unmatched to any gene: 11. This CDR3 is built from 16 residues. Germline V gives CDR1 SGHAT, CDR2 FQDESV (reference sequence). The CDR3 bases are TGTGCCAGCAGCTTAAGACAGGGAAGGTTGCGGACTGAAGCTTTCTTT. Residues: CASSLRQGRLRTEAFF.

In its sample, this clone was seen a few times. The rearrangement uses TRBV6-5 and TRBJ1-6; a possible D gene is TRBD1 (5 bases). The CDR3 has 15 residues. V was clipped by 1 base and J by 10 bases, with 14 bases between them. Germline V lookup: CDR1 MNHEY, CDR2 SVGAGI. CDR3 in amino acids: CASSYFQGGQSPLHF. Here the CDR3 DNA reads TGTGCCAGCAGTTACTTCCAGGGAGGGCAGTCACCCCTCCACTTT.

CDR3 nucleotides: TGTGCCAGCACCCGTGGGGCGAGCTCTGGAAACACCATATATTTT. The encoded protein is CASTRGASSGNTIYF. J is TRBJ1-3 and V is TRBV5-6, with a tentative D call TRBD1 (5 bases). Germline V gives CDR1 SGHDT, CDR2 YYEEEE. This CDR3 is 15 amino acids long. Trimming shortened V by 6 bases and J by 0 bases, and 13 bases separated the two germline ends.

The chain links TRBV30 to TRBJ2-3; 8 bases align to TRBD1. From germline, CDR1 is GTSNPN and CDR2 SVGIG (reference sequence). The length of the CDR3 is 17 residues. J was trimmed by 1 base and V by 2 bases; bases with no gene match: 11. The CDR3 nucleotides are TGTGCCTGGAGTCGCGCCCGACAGGGGTGGCGCACAGATACGCAGTATTTT. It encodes CAWSRARQGWRTDTQYF.

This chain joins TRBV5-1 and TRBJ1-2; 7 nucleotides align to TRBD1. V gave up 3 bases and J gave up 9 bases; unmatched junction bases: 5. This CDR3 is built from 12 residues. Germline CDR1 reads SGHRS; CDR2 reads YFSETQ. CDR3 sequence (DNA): TGCGCCAGCAGCTCGGGCAGGGGGAGCTACACCTTC. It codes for CASSSGRGSYTF.